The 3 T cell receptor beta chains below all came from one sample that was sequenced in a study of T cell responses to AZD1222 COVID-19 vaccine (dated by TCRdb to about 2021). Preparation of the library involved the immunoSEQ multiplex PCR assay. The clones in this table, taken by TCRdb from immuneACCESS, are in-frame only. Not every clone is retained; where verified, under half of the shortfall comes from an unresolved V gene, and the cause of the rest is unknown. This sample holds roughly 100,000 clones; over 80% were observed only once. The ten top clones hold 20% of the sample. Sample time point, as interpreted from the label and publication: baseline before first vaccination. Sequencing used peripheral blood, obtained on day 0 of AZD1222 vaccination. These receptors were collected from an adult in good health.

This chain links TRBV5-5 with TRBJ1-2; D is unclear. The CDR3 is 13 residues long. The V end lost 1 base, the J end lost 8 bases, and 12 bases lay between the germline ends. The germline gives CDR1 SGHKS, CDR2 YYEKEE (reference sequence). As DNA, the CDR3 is TGTGCCAGCAGCTTGACGAGGAGCGACGGCTACACCTTC. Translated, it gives CASSLTRSDGYTF.

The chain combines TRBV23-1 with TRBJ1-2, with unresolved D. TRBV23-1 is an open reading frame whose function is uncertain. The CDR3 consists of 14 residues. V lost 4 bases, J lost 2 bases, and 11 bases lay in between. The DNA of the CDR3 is TGCGCCAGCAGTCGACCCGACGGCAACTATGGCTACACCTTC. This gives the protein CASSRPDGNYGYTF.

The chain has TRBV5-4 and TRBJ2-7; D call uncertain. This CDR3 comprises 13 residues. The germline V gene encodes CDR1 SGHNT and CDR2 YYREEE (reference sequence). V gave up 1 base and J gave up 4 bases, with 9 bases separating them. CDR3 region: CASSLWTTYEQYF. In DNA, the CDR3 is TGTGCCAGCAGCTTGTGGACCACTTACGAGCAGTACTTC.